This TCR beta chain originates from a study of blood T cell repertoires in COVID-19. This table comes from immunoSEQ multiplex PCR, and its TCRdb copy is limited to in-frame clones, with some not included. The data hold approximately 250,000 clones, with roughly 86% observed a single time. Germline CDR1 reads MNHEY; CDR2 reads SVGAGI. Trimming removed 5 bases from V and 5 bases from J; junction bases left unmatched: 6. The CDR3 runs 13 residues. The sequencing sample was made of peripheral blood. This TCR derives from a woman between 55 and 75 years old with COVID-19, enrolled during active disease. This chain joins TRBV6-5 and TRBJ2-7; 7 bases match TRBD1. The CDR3 nucleotides are TGTGCCAGCAGTCACAGGGGTTTCCACGAGCAGTACTTC. Translated: CASSHRGFHEQYF.